The sequence of this T cell receptor beta chain was determined in a study of blood T cell repertoires in COVID-19. Study-level background: The United States, Italy and Spain provided the acute and convalescent COVID-19 samples.

Authors' analysis steps: Amplification from reference gene primers served as the basis for estimated nucleated cell counts. Sequenced by immunoSEQ multiplex PCR; TCRdb stores in-frame clones only, minus some. D and trimming come from the DNA, and the V and J calls and clone size come from that table. The sample has some 300,000 clones, about nine tenths seen once. Assignments of participants to cohorts depended upon their own reported clinical history. Resolution of symptoms, clearance, or two negative PCRs was present in recovered Cohort 3 donors. Specimen: PBMCs or T cells enriched from blood (not recorded which). The sequence was obtained from a woman aged 35 to 49 who had recovered from COVID-19.

The CDR3 here is CATSTGGYLETQYF. CDR3 sequence (DNA): TGTGCCACCAGCACCGGCGGGTATCTGGAGACCCAGTACTTC. The chain is built from TRBV15 and TRBJ2-5, with D perhaps TRBD2 (5 bases). Between the trimmed V and J ends, which lost 4 bases and 5 bases, there was a span of 14 bases. The CDR3 is 14 residues long. The V gene's germline CDR1 is LNHNV and CDR2 YYDKDF (reference sequence).